These 13 T cell receptor beta chains were sequenced from one sample in a study of T-cell reconstitution after alpha-beta-depleted transplantation in children. Unique molecular identifiers were incorporated during preparation of the TCRbeta library. Via MiXCR, TCRdb re-called the PCR reads, giving one row per CDR3 protein. In the table there are 350,000 to 400,000 distinct CDR3 sequences, approximately 12% of which are singletons. The sample in question was PBMCs, obtained from the stem cell graft. The receptors here all came from a human donor who donated a stem cell graft to a child with Fanconi anemia.

This clonotype turned up a few times. The chain is built from TRBV20-1 and TRBJ2-3, with 14 bases aligning to TRBD2. Trimming removed 5 bases from V and 0 bases from J; junction bases left unmatched: 7. Germline assignment: CDR1 DFQATT and CDR2 SNEGSKA (reference sequence). The CDR3 consists of 17 residues. The CDR3 sequence: CSAYGTSGGTSTDTQYF. The CDR3 nucleotides are TGCAGTGCTTATGGGACTAGCGGGGGAACTAGCACAGATACGCAGTATTTT.

This clonotype has more than one count but fewer than ten. The rearrangement uses TRBV12-3 or TRBV12-4 and TRBJ2-4; tentatively, D is TRBD2 (7 bases). The CDR3 spans 14 residues. V dropped 3 bases and J dropped 2 bases, with 8 bases sitting between them. In DNA form, the CDR3 reads TGTGCCAGCAGTTTGCGGGGGCCCAAAAACATTCAGTACTTC. This codes for CASSLRGPKNIQYF.

This clonotype was found a few times. The chain carries TRBV6-5 and TRBJ1-2; TRBD1 matches at 8 bases. Germline CDR1 reads MNHEY; CDR2 reads SVGAGI. V dropped 1 base and J dropped 3; count of bases not matched to a gene: 16. The CDR3 consists of 19 residues. CDR3 nucleotide sequence: TGTGCCAGCAGTTACTTTTACGGGACAGGCCCCGGGAGTGACTATGGCTACACCTTC. Amino acids: CASSYFYGTGPGSDYGYTF.

This clonotype was observed many times. The chain recombines TRBV10-3 with TRBJ1-1, with a weak D call TRBD1 (6 bases). Trimming pared 4 bases from V and 4 bases from J, leaving 19 bases between. CDR3 size: 16 residues. Germline V gives CDR1 ENHRY, CDR2 SYGVKD. The CDR3 here is CAISGQGLRGGTEAFF. The CDR3 region has the DNA TGTGCCATCAGTGGTCAGGGGCTCCGCGGGGGCACTGAAGCTTTCTTT.

The gene calls are TRBV6-2 or TRBV6-3 and TRBJ1-5, with TRBD1 as a possible D gene (6 bases). Germline loops: CDR1 MNHEY, CDR2 SVGEGT. Trimming removed 4 bases from V and 7 bases from J, with 17 bases in between. This CDR3 region has 15 residues. CDR3 DNA sequence: TGTGCCAGCAGTTTTATGACAGGATCGGGACAGCCCCAGCATTTT. Translating gives CASSFMTGSGQPQHF.

Only a few counts were recorded for this clonotype. The genes are TRBV10-1 and TRBJ1-5; D is unclear. V was cut by 3 bases and J by 6 bases, with 9 bases left in between. Per germline, CDR1 WNHNN and CDR2 SYGVQD (reference sequence). This CDR3 spans 13 amino acids. The chain's CDR3 is CASSENVAQPQHF. As DNA, the CDR3 is TGCGCCAGCAGTGAAAACGTTGCTCAGCCCCAGCATTTT.

Many counts were recorded for this clonotype. The rearrangement uses TRBV5-5 and TRBJ1-5; the D is unclear. Germline values: CDR1 SGHKS, CDR2 YYEKEE (reference sequence). The CDR3 totals 14 residues. The germline V and J ends were trimmed by 4 bases and 5 bases, with 13 bases remaining between them. This CDR3 is CASSQVDGYQPQHF. DNA for the CDR3: TGTGCCAGCAGCCAAGTGGACGGTTATCAGCCCCAGCATTTT.

CDR3 protein: CASSPPSAAGNKNIQYF. The CDR3 DNA sequence: TGTGCCAGCTCACCACCGTCAGCCGCAGGAAACAAAAACATTCAGTACTTC. The chain has TRBV18 and TRBJ2-4; D unresolved. This CDR3 contains 17 residues. The V end was cut by 0 bases, the J end by 3 bases, with 15 bases between. Germline V gene lookup returns CDR1 KGHSH and CDR2 LQKENI.

The chain joins TRBV11-2 to TRBJ2-1; D may be TRBD1 (5 bases). The CDR3 has 13 amino acids. The V gene lost 8 bases and the J gene lost 3 bases, with 11 bases spanning the gap. Germline CDR1 and CDR2: SGHAT and FQNNGV. The chain's CDR3 is CASAMGHYNEQFF. CDR3 nucleotide sequence: TGTGCCAGCGCCATGGGGCACTACAATGAGCAGTTCTTC.

The V and J genes are TRBV7-9 and TRBJ2-3; no firm D call. Germline V gives CDR1 SEHNR, CDR2 FQNEAQ (reference sequence). V dropped 5 bases and J dropped 3 bases, with 9 bases sitting between them. This CDR3 is built from 13 residues. CDR3 region: CASSLLHTDTQYF. Written as DNA, the CDR3 is TGTGCCAGCAGCCTCCTACATACAGATACGCAGTATTTT.

This clonotype was observed many times. This rearrangement joins TRBV6-5 to TRBJ2-2, with 7 bases lining up with TRBD1. The CDR3 runs 15 residues. CDR1 is MNHEY, CDR2 SVGAGI, per germline. After removal of 2 bases from V and 4 bases from J, the junction contained 4 bases not matched to a gene. The CDR3 here is CASSYKGAGTGELFF. In DNA form, the CDR3 reads TGTGCCAGCAGTTACAAGGGGGCAGGCACCGGGGAGCTGTTTTTT.

The V call is TRBV12-3 or TRBV12-4, the J call TRBJ1-3; tentatively, D is TRBD1 (5 bases). Trimming pared 7 bases from V and 6 bases from J, leaving 19 bases between. This CDR3 is 15 amino acids long. The CDR3 loop is CASNQPGKDLNTIYF. CDR3 bases: TGTGCCAGCAACCAACCAGGGAAGGATTTAAACACCATATATTTT.

The V call is TRBV12-3 or TRBV12-4, the J call TRBJ1-4; 10 bases fit TRBD1. This CDR3 has 15 amino acids. The V segment lost 1 base and the J segment 5 bases; nucleotides outside the gene matches: 1. The CDR3 DNA follows: TGTGCCAGCAGTTTAGAGACAGGGGGCAATGAAAAACTGTTTTTT. It specifies CASSLETGGNEKLFF.